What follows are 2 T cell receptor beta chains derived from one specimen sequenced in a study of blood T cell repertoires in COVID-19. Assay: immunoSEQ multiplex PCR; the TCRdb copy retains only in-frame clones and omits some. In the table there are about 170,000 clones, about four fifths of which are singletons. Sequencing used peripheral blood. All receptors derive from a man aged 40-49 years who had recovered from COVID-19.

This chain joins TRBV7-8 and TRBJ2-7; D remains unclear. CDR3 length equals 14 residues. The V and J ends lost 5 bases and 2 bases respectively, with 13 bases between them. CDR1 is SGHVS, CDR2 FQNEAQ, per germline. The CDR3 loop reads CASSDWASPYEQYF. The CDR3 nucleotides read TGTGCCAGCAGCGATTGGGCCAGCCCCTACGAGCAGTACTTC.

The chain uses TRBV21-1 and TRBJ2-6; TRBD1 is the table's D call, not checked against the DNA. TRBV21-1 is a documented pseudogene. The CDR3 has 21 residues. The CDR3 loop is CASSKAQGAGLLSAGANVLTF. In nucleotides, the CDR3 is TGTGCCAGCAGCAAAGCCCAGGGGGCCGGGTTGCTCTCGGCTGGGGCCAACGTCCTGACTTTC.